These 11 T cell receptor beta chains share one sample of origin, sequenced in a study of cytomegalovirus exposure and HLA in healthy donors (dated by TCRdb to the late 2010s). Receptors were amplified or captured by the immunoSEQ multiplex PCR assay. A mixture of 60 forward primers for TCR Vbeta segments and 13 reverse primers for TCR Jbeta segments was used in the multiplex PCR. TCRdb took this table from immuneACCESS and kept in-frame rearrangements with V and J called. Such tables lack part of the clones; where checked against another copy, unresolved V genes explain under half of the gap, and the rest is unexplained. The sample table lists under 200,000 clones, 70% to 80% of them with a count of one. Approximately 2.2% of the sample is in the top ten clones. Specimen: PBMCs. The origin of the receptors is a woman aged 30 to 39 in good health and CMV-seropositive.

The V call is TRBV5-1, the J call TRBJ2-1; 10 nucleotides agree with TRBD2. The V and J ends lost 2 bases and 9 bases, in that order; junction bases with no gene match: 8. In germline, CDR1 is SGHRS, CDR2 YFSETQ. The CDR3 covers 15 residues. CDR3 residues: CASSLQSGGAVEQFF. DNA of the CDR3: TGCGCCAGCAGCTTACAAAGCGGGGGGGCCGTTGAGCAGTTCTTC.

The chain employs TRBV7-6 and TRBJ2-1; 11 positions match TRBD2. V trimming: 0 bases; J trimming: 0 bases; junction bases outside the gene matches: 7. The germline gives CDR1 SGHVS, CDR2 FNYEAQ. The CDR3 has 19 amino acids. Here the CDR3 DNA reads TGTGCCAGCAGCTTAGCGGGACTAGCGGCCCCGCCCTCCTACAATGAGCAGTTCTTC. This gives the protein CASSLAGLAAPPSYNEQFF.

This CDR3 reads CASSFDGGSSYNEQFF. The CDR3 DNA reads as TGCGCCAGCAGCTTTGATGGCGGGAGCTCCTACAATGAGCAGTTCTTC. The chain has TRBV5-1 and TRBJ2-1, with TRBD2 matching over 7 bases. CDR1 and CDR2 (germline): SGHRS, YFSETQ. This CDR3 has 16 amino acids. The V gene end was trimmed by 2 bases and the J gene end by 0 bases; junction bases not matched to a gene: 5.

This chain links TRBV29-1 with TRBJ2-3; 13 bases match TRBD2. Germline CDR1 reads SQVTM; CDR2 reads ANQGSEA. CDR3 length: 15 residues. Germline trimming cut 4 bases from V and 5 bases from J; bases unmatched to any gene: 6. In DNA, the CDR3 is TGCAGCGTTGCCCGGACTAGCGGGAGACTAGATACGCAGTATTTT. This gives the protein CSVARTSGRLDTQYF.

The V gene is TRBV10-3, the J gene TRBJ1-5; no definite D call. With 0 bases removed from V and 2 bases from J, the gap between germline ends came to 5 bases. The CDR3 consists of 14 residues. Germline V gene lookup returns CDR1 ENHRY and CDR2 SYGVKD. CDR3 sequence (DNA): TGTGCCATCAGTGAGTCGGCGGGCAATCAGCCCCAGCATTTT. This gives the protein CAISESAGNQPQHF.

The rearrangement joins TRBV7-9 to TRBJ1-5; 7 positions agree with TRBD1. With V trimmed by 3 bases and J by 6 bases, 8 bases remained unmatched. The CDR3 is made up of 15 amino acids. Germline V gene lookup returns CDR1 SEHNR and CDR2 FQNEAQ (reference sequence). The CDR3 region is CASSFGGQRSQPQHF. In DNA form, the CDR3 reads TGTGCCAGCAGCTTTGGGGGACAGAGGAGTCAGCCCCAGCATTTT.

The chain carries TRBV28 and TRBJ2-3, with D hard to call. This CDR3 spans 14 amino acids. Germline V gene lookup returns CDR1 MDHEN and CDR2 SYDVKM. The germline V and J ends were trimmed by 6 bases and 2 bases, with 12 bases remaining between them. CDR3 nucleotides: TGTGCCAGCAGGGCAACGCGGATCACAGATACGCAGTATTTT. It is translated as CASRATRITDTQYF.

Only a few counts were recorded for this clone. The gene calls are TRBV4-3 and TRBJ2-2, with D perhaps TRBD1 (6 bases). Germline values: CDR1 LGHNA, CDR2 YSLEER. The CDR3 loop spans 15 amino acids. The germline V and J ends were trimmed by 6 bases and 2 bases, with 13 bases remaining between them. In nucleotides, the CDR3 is TGCGCCAGCAGAGAAGACAGGTTCAACACCGGGGAGCTGTTTTTT. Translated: CASREDRFNTGELFF.

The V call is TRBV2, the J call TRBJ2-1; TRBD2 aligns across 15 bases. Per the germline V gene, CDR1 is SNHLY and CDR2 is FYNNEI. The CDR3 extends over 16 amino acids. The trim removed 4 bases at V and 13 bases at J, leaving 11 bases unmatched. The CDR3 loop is CASSGSRTSGGAAQFF. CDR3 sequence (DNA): TGTGCCAGCAGTGGTTCTAGGACTAGCGGGGGGGCGGCCCAGTTCTTC.

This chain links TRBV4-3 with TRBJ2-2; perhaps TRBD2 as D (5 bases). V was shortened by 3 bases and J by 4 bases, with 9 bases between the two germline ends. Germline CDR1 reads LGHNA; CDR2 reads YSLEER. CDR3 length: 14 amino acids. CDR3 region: CASSHREGTGELFF. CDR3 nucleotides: TGCGCCAGCAGCCATAGAGAGGGCACCGGGGAGCTGTTTTTT.

The CDR3 DNA reads as TGTGCCAGCAGTTACCAGGTCCCAGAACTTAATCAGCCCCAGCATTTT. Its protein product is CASSYQVPELNQPQHF. The chain uses TRBV6-5 and TRBJ1-5, with unresolved D. Trimming shortened V by 2 bases and J by 4 bases, and 15 bases separated the two germline ends. The CDR3 runs 16 residues. Germline-derived CDR1 and CDR2 are MNHEY and SVGAGI.